The 18 T cell receptor beta chains presented below share a single source sample, sequenced in a study of blood T cell repertoires in COVID-19. The protocol was immunoSEQ multiplex PCR, while the TCRdb copy is restricted to in-frame clones and leaves out a portion. The table shows tens of thousands of clones, with more than 80% occurring only once. The specimen was peripheral blood. These receptor sequences come from a man in his 60s with acute or convalescent COVID-19.

This sequence joins TRBV7-8 and TRBJ1-6, with unresolved D. V lost 3 bases and J 7 bases, leaving 16 bases between the germline ends. In germline, CDR1 is SGHVS, CDR2 FQNEAQ. This CDR3 has 16 residues. This chain's CDR3 is CASSFFPPRGNSPLHF. CDR3 in DNA: TGTGCCAGCAGCTTTTTCCCCCCCCGAGGGAATTCACCCCTCCACTTT.

J is TRBJ1-1 and V is TRBV7-3, with TRBD1 identical over 8 bases. The CDR3 extends over 13 amino acids. V shed 3 bases, J shed 5 bases, and the junction held 2 bases outside the gene matches. Germline V gives CDR1 SGHTA, CDR2 FQGTGA. CDR3 region: CASSFTGGTEAFF. CDR3 DNA sequence: TGTGCCAGCAGCTTTACAGGGGGAACTGAAGCTTTCTTT.

This clone was observed a handful of times. This rearrangement joins TRBV10-2 to TRBJ1-1; perhaps TRBD1 as D (5 bases). The germline V and J ends were trimmed by 10 bases and 4 bases, with 13 bases remaining between them. This CDR3 has 12 residues. Germline values: CDR1 WSHSY, CDR2 SAAADI. CDR3 coding DNA: TGCGCCACCAGGGTAGGAGTCACTGAAGCTTTCTTT. This encodes CATRVGVTEAFF.

J is TRBJ1-2 and V is TRBV9; a possible D gene is TRBD1 (5 bases). CDR3 size: 21 residues. V lost 0 bases and J 0 bases, leaving 27 bases between the germline ends. Germline-derived CDR1 and CDR2 are SGDLS and YYNGEE. The CDR3 sequence is CASSVESDSRTPTQSNYGYTF. The CDR3 DNA is TGTGCCAGCAGCGTAGAGTCAGATTCGAGGACACCAACACAATCTAACTATGGCTACACCTTC.

The V call is TRBV18, the J call TRBJ1-1; maybe TRBD1 (5 bases). CDR3 size: 14 residues. V lost 2 bases and J lost 4, with 11 bases in between. The germline V gene has CDR1 KGHSH and CDR2 LQKENI. CDR3 sequence (DNA): TGTGCCAGCTCACCAGGGACTCGGGGCACTGAAGCTTTCTTT. Translating gives CASSPGTRGTEAFF.

This clone was detected only a few times. This chain connects TRBV27 to TRBJ2-2; TRBD1 matches at 8 bases. J lost 5 bases, V lost 5 bases, and 7 bases had no gene match. The CDR3 runs 15 residues. Germline CDR1 is MNHEY and CDR2 is SMNVEV (reference sequence). CDR3 protein: CASSPQGAETGELFF. The DNA of the CDR3 is TGTGCCAGCAGTCCCCAGGGGGCGGAAACCGGGGAGCTGTTTTTT.

The V and J genes are TRBV28 and TRBJ2-5, with TRBD2 identical over 12 bases. Germline lookup yields CDR1 MDHEN and CDR2 SYDVKM. The CDR3 extends over 15 amino acids. V was clipped by 4 bases and J by 2 bases; unmatched bases: 2. CDR3 amino acids: CASSSLAGGQETQYF. The CDR3 nucleotides read TGTGCCAGCAGTTCCCTAGCGGGGGGGCAAGAGACCCAGTACTTC. Full variable domain (remainder filled in from reference TRBV28 and TRBJ2-5): DVKVTQSSRYLVKRTGEKVFLECVQDMDHENMFWYRQDPGLGLRLIYFSYDVKMKEKGDIPEGYSVSREKKERFSLILESASTNQTSMYLCASSSLAGGQETQYFGPGTRLLVL.

The rearrangement links TRBV7-3 to TRBJ1-1; D not certain. From germline, CDR1 is SGHTA and CDR2 FQGTGA. CDR3 length: 14 amino acids. The germline V and J ends were trimmed by 3 bases and 1 base, with 9 bases remaining between them. This CDR3 is CASSFGLSNTEAFF. The CDR3 bases are TGTGCCAGCAGCTTCGGACTCTCGAACACTGAAGCTTTCTTT.

The chain links TRBV18 to TRBJ1-1, with D possibly TRBD1 on 5 matching bases. V was shortened by 3 bases and J by 1 base, with 12 bases between the two germline ends. Germline-derived CDR1 and CDR2 are KGHSH and LQKENI. The CDR3 has 15 amino acids. CDR3 bases: TGTGCCAGCTCACCCGGCGGGGGTGGGAACACTGAAGCTTTCTTT. It encodes CASSPGGGGNTEAFF.

The chain is built from TRBV7-2 and TRBJ1-2, with a weak D call TRBD1 (6 bases). The CDR3 runs 13 residues. V lost 5 bases to trimming and J lost 7 bases, with 14 bases between them. Germline loops: CDR1 SGHTA, CDR2 FQGNSA. The CDR3 region has the DNA TGTGCCAGCAGCCCTCGACAGGCTGGTGGCTACACCTTC. It translates to CASSPRQAGGYTF. The whole variable domain, remainder taken from reference TRBV7-2 and TRBJ1-2, is GAGVSQSPSNKVTEKGKDVELRCDPISGHTALYWYRQSLGQGLEFLIYFQGNSAPDKSGLPSDRFSAERTGGSVSTLTIQRTQQEDSAVYLCASSPRQAGGYTFGSGTRLTVV.

The V and J genes are TRBV29-1 and TRBJ1-2; unclear D gene. Trimming took 5 bases from V and 8 from J, leaving 18 bases between them. Germline CDR1 reads SQVTM; CDR2 reads ANQGSEA. The CDR3 consists of 13 residues. CDR3 protein: CSVKTAIMGGYTF. CDR3 nucleotide sequence: TGCAGCGTTAAGACCGCTATAATGGGCGGCTACACCTTC.

The J gene is TRBJ1-1, the V gene TRBV5-8, with D possibly matching TRBD1 (6 bases). CDR1 and CDR2 (germline): SGHTS, YDEGEE. There are 15 residues in the CDR3. The V end was cut by 0 bases, the J end by 1 base, with 10 bases between. CDR3 region: CASSLGLGANTEAFF. The CDR3 coding sequence is TGTGCCAGCAGCTTGGGGCTGGGGGCGAACACTGAAGCTTTCTTT.

This sequence joins TRBV7-2 and TRBJ1-6, with 8 positions matching TRBD1. V was clipped by 7 bases and J by 1 base; unmatched bases: 9. The CDR3 is 17 amino acids. Per the germline V gene, CDR1 is SGHTA and CDR2 is FQGNSA. DNA for the CDR3: TGTGCCAGCAACCCCGGACAGGGCCTATCCTATAATTCACCCCTCCACTTT. This sequence encodes CASNPGQGLSYNSPLHF.

This chain uses TRBV5-5 with TRBJ2-1, with TRBD2 matching over 14 bases. The germline gives CDR1 SGHKS, CDR2 YYEKEE (reference sequence). The V and J ends lost 3 bases and 6 bases, in that order; junction bases with no gene match: 5. The CDR3 spans 16 residues. The chain's CDR3 is CASSSAGLAGANEQFF. The CDR3 nucleotides are TGTGCCAGCAGCTCAGCGGGACTAGCGGGGGCCAATGAGCAGTTCTTC.

This chain links TRBV2 with TRBJ2-7; tentatively, D is TRBD1 (6 bases). The V and J ends lost 7 bases and 1 base respectively, with 8 bases between them. The germline V gene encodes CDR1 SNHLY and CDR2 FYNNEI. CDR3 length: 12 amino acids. The CDR3 spells CASMQGSYEQYF. The CDR3 DNA reads TGTGCCAGCATGCAGGGGTCCTACGAGCAGTACTTC.

This chain joins TRBV20-1 and TRBJ1-5; 10 nucleotides align to TRBD1. The CDR3 runs to 15 residues. After removal of 3 bases from V and 2 bases from J, the junction contained 4 bases not matched to a gene. The V gene's germline CDR1 is DFQATT and CDR2 SNEGSKA (reference sequence). CDR3 in amino acids: CSASTGTGGNQPQHF. In DNA, the CDR3 is TGCAGTGCTAGTACCGGGACAGGGGGCAATCAGCCCCAGCATTTT.

This chain connects TRBV6-5 to TRBJ2-3; TRBD2 agrees at 14 bases. Germline V gene sequence: CDR1 MNHEY, CDR2 SVGAGI. Trimming took 6 bases from V and 8 from J; bases not matched to a gene: 7. The CDR3 totals 15 residues. CDR3 amino acids: CASRRLAGGPGTQYF. The DNA of the CDR3 is TGTGCCAGCAGAAGACTAGCGGGGGGGCCGGGTACGCAGTATTTT.

The chain combines TRBV24-1 with TRBJ2-5, with D possibly being TRBD1 (5 bases). Per the germline V gene, CDR1 is KGHDR and CDR2 is SFDVKD. V was clipped by 4 bases and J by 2 bases, with 13 bases between them. CDR3 length equals 15 residues. Here the CDR3 reads CATSDTRVTQETQYF. The CDR3, as DNA: TGTGCCACCAGTGACACCAGGGTGACACAAGAGACCCAGTACTTC.